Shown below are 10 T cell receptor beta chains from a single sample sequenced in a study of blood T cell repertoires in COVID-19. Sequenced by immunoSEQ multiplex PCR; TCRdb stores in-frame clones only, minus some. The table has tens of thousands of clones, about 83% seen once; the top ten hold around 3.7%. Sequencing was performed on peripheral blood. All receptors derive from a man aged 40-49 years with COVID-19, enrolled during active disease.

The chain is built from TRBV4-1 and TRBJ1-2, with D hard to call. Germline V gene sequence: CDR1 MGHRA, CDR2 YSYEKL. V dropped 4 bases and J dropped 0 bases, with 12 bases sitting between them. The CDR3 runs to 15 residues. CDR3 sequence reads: CASSPGGGSNYGYTF. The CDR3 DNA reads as TGCGCCAGCAGCCCGGGAGGAGGATCTAACTATGGCTACACCTTC.

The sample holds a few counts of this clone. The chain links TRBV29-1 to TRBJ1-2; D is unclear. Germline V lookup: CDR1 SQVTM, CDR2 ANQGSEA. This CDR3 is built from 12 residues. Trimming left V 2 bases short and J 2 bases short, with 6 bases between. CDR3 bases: TGCAGCGTTGAATTAGTCAACTATGGCTACACCTTC. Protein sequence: CSVELVNYGYTF.

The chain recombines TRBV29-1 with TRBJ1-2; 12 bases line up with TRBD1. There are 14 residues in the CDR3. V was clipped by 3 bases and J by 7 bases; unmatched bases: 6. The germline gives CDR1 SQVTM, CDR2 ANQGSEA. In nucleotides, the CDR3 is TGCAGCGTTGACCGGGACAGGGGGCTAGGTGGCTACACCTTC. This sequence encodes CSVDRDRGLGGYTF.

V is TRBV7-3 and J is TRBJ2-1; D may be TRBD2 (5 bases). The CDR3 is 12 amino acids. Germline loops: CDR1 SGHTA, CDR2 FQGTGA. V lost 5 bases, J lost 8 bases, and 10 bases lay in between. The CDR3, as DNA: TGTGCCAGCAGCCCAGGAGGAGATGAGCAGTTCTTC. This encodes CASSPGGDEQFF. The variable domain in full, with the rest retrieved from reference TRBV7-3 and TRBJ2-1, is GAGVSQTPSNKVTEKGKYVELRCDPISGHTALYWYRQSLGQGPEFLIYFQGTGAADDSGLPNDRFFAVRPEGSVSTLKIQRTERGDSAVYLCASSPGGDEQFFGPGTRLTVL.

The CDR3 coding sequence is TGTGCCAGCAGCTTAGGCCACGGCTCCTACGAGCAGTACTTC. Protein sequence: CASSLGHGSYEQYF. The chain links TRBV11-3 to TRBJ2-7; unclear D gene. In germline, CDR1 is SGHNT, CDR2 YENEEA. The V end was cut by 1 base, the J end by 0 bases, with 7 bases between. There are 14 residues in the CDR3.

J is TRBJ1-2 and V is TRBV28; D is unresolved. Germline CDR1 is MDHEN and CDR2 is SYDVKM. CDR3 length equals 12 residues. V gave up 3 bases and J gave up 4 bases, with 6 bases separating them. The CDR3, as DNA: TGTGCCAGCAGTTTCGAGTTCTATGGCTACACCTTC. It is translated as CASSFEFYGYTF.

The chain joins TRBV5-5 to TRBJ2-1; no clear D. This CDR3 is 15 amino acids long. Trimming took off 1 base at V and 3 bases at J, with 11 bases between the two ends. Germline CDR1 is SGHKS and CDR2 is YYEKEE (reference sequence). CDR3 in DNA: TGTGCCAGCAGCTTGATATTAGGAGACTACAATGAGCAGTTCTTC. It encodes CASSLILGDYNEQFF.

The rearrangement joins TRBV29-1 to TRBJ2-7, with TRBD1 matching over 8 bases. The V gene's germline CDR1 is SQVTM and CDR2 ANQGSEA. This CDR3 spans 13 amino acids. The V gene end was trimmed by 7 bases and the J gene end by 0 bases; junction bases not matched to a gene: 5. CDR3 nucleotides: TGCAGCGCGACGGGACAGGCCTCCTACGAGCAGTACTTC. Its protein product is CSATGQASYEQYF.

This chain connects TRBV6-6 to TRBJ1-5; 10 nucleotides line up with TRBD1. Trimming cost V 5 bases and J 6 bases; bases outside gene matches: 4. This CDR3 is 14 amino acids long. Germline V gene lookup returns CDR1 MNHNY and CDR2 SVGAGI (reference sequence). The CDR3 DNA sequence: TGTGCCAGCAGTGTGGGACAGGGGACTCAGCCCCAGCATTTT. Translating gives CASSVGQGTQPQHF.

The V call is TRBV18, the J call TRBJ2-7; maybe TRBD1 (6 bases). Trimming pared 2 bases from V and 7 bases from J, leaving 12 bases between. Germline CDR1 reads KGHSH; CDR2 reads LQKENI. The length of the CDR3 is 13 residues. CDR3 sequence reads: CASSPAGVREQYF. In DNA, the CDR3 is TGTGCCAGCTCACCAGCAGGGGTTAGGGAGCAGTACTTC. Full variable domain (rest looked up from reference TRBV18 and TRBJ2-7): NAGVMQNPRHLVRRRGQEARLRCSPMKGHSHVYWYRQLPEEGLKFMVYLQKENIIDESGMPKERFSAEFPKEGPSILRIQQVVRGDSAAYFCASSPAGVREQYFGPGTRLTVT.